The 29 T cell receptor beta chains reported below all come from one sample, sequenced in a study of control samples from healthy donors and cancer patients. The assay was immunoSEQ multiplex PCR, and TCRdb's table has in-frame clones only and misses some. The sample holds around 110,000 clones, roughly nine tenths seen once. The sequenced material came from PBMCs. The receptors were sampled from a woman between 45 and 60 years old with colorectal cancer.

This clone was counted a single time. The chain recombines TRBV6-5 with TRBJ2-3, with 7 bases that match TRBD2. Per germline, CDR1 MNHEY and CDR2 SVGAGI. After removal of 6 bases from V and 0 bases from J, the junction contained 3 bases not matched to a gene. CDR3 size: 14 residues. The DNA for the CDR3 is TGTGCCAGCAGGTGGGAGGGTAGCACAGATACGCAGTATTTT. Protein: CASRWEGSTDTQYF.

The genes are TRBV5-1 and TRBJ2-1; D possibly uses TRBD1 or TRBD2 (5 bases each). Germline values: CDR1 SGHRS, CDR2 YFSETQ. The CDR3 covers 13 residues. V lost 0 bases, J lost 6 bases, and 7 bases lay in between. The CDR3 DNA reads as TGCGCCAGCAGCTTGGACGGGGCCAATGAGCAGTTCTTC. As protein: CASSLDGANEQFF. Drawing the rest from reference TRBV5-1 and TRBJ2-1, the complete variable domain is KAGVTQTPRYLIKTRGQQVTLSCSPISGHRSVSWYQQTPGQGLQFLFEYFSETQRNKGNFPGRFSGRQFSNSRSEMNVSTLELGDSALYLCASSLDGANEQFFGPGTRLTVL.

The J gene is TRBJ1-1, the V gene TRBV2; D gene uncertain. Trimming stripped 3 bases from V and 0 bases from J, with 8 bases between. This CDR3 has 14 amino acids. CDR1 is SNHLY and CDR2 is FYNNEI in the germline V gene. The CDR3 region has the DNA TGTGCCAGCAGTGACCGTTACATGAACACTGAAGCTTTCTTT. This codes for CASSDRYMNTEAFF.

The CDR3 DNA is TGTGCCAGCAGCGGTGGACAGAGCTACAATGAGCAGTTCTTC. This translates into CASSGGQSYNEQFF. V usage is TRBV5-4 and J usage is TRBJ2-1; D may be TRBD1 (6 bases). This CDR3 is built from 14 residues. CDR1 is SGHNT and CDR2 is YYREEE in the germline V gene (reference sequence). Trimming took off 4 bases at V and 3 bases at J, with 11 bases between the two ends.

V and J are TRBV27 and TRBJ2-5, with D maybe TRBD2 (5 bases). Germline V gene sequence: CDR1 MNHEY, CDR2 SMNVEV (reference sequence). The CDR3 is made up of 14 amino acids. Trimming shortened V by 4 bases and J by 4 bases, and 13 bases separated the two germline ends. CDR3 DNA: TGTGCCAGCAGTTCCTTCGGGATCCGAGAGACCCAGTACTTC. Protein sequence: CASSSFGIRETQYF.

The V gene is TRBV10-2, the J gene TRBJ1-2; D not resolved. Germline assignment: CDR1 WSHSY and CDR2 SAAADI. Trimming left V 5 bases short and J 6 bases short, with 22 bases between. This CDR3 comprises 16 residues. CDR3 sequence (DNA): TGCGCCAGCAGTTACACCCCGACCGATACTGGGGATGGCTACACCTTC. It encodes CASSYTPTDTGDGYTF.

The chain has TRBV5-1 and TRBJ2-3; 13 nucleotides align to TRBD2. The CDR3 totals 16 residues. J lost 2 bases, V lost 4 bases, and 4 bases had no gene match. CDR1 SGHRS and CDR2 YFSETQ come from the germline V gene. The CDR3 is CASSLGTSGVTDTQYF. Here the CDR3 DNA reads TGCGCCAGCAGCCTCGGGACTAGCGGGGTCACAGATACGCAGTATTTT.

The V call is TRBV19, the J call TRBJ1-1; 7 nucleotides agree with TRBD1. Germline V lookup: CDR1 LNHDA, CDR2 SQIVND (reference sequence). The CDR3 is 14 amino acids. The V segment lost 4 bases and the J segment 5 bases; nucleotides outside the gene matches: 7. In DNA form, the CDR3 reads TGTGCCAGTAGTACAACAGGGGCCGGGACTGAAGCTTTCTTT. It yields the protein CASSTTGAGTEAFF.

The chain joins TRBV10-3 to TRBJ2-5; D ambiguous. Germline V gene lookup returns CDR1 ENHRY and CDR2 SYGVKD. With 0 bases removed from V and 2 bases from J, the gap between germline ends came to 10 bases. The CDR3 spans 15 residues. The CDR3 DNA follows: TGTGCCATCAGTGAGTCAGGACGAGGACAAGAGACCCAGTACTTC. Protein sequence: CAISESGRGQETQYF.

The chain joins TRBV7-2 to TRBJ2-5, with D uncertain. The CDR3 contains 14 residues. The germline V gene encodes CDR1 SGHTA and CDR2 FQGNSA. V was trimmed by 1 base and J by 5 bases, leaving 11 bases between them. The CDR3 DNA follows: TGTGCCAGCAGCTTAGTATCCGGGTTGGAGACCCAGTACTTC. Protein sequence: CASSLVSGLETQYF.

This clone was detected a few times. The sample has other DNA sequences that encode this CDR3 too. The V and J genes are TRBV5-1 and TRBJ2-1, with TRBD2 identical over 8 bases. V was pared by 0 bases and J by 6 bases, with 8 bases of the junction left unmatched. Germline CDR1 reads SGHRS; CDR2 reads YFSETQ. There are 16 residues in the CDR3. CDR3 sequence reads: CASSLGVAGLGNEQFF. In DNA, the CDR3 is TGCGCCAGCAGCTTGGGGGTAGCGGGGCTAGGCAATGAGCAGTTCTTC.

The chain links TRBV24-1 to TRBJ1-5; 10 nucleotides match TRBD1. The V gene's germline CDR1 is KGHDR and CDR2 SFDVKD. The CDR3 is 15 residues long. With V trimmed by 3 bases and J by 5 bases, 3 bases remained unmatched. CDR3 nucleotides: TGTGCCACCAGTGATACGGGACAGGGGTATCAGCCCCAGCATTTT. The encoded protein is CATSDTGQGYQPQHF.

V and J are TRBV30 and TRBJ1-6; D perhaps matches TRBD1 (6 bases). This CDR3 is 16 amino acids long. CDR1 and CDR2 (germline): GTSNPN, SVGIG (reference sequence). V lost 0 bases to trimming and J lost 6 bases, with 15 bases between them. Here the CDR3 DNA reads TGTGCCTGGAGTGTGACGGCAACAGGGATTAATTCACCCCTCCACTTT. Its translation: CAWSVTATGINSPLHF.

This clone was seen a handful of times. The chain is built from TRBV7-9 and TRBJ1-3, with D maybe TRBD1 (5 bases). CDR3 length: 15 residues. Trimming shortened V by 5 bases and J by 0 bases, and 11 bases separated the two germline ends. The germline CDR1 and CDR2 sequences are SEHNR and FQNEAQ (reference sequence). DNA of the CDR3: TGTGCCAGCAGCCCGCGACAGCTCTCTGGAAACACCATATATTTT. Protein sequence: CASSPRQLSGNTIYF.

The gene calls are TRBV5-6 and TRBJ1-2, with D possibly TRBD1 on 5 matching bases. The CDR3 loop spans 12 amino acids. The germline V gene encodes CDR1 SGHDT and CDR2 YYEEEE. Trimming cost V 2 bases and J 4 bases, with 6 bases left between them. The CDR3 nucleotides read TGTGCCAGCAGCTTAGACAGCTATGGCTACACCTTC. It encodes CASSLDSYGYTF.

This chain connects TRBV7-6 to TRBJ2-2, with TRBD1 as a possible D gene (5 bases). V lost 1 base, J lost 5 bases, and 8 bases lay in between. The CDR3 consists of 14 residues. CDR1 SGHVS and CDR2 FNYEAQ come from the germline V gene. In DNA, the CDR3 is TGTGCCAGCAGCTTAGGGACAAGGACCGGGGAGCTGTTTTTT. It encodes CASSLGTRTGELFF.

The chain recombines TRBV7-8 with TRBJ1-2; 9 nucleotides match TRBD1. This CDR3 contains 16 residues. Trimming removed 7 bases from V and 6 bases from J; junction bases left unmatched: 15. Germline V gene sequence: CDR1 SGHVS, CDR2 FQNEAQ. CDR3 sequence (DNA): TGTGCCAGCACCGTGGATGGACAGGGGTTCGTCGATGGCTACACCTTC. Protein: CASTVDGQGFVDGYTF. Looking up the rest from reference TRBV7-8 and TRBJ1-2 gives the full variable domain: GAGVSQSPRYKVAKRGQDVALRCDPISGHVSLFWYQQALGQGPEFLTYFQNEAQLDKSGLPSDRFFAERPEGSVSTLKIQRTQQEDSAVYLCASTVDGQGFVDGYTFGSGTRLTVV.

This clone was observed once. V usage is TRBV19 and J usage is TRBJ2-5, with D possibly being TRBD2 (7 bases). V lost 1 base to trimming and J lost 5 bases, with 11 bases between them. The CDR3 consists of 14 residues. Germline V gives CDR1 LNHDA, CDR2 SQIVND (reference sequence). The CDR3 nucleotides are TGTGCCAGTAGTATAGGGGGGGGGCGGGAGACCCAGTACTTC. Protein: CASSIGGGRETQYF. The full variable domain, with the rest looked up from reference TRBV19 and TRBJ2-5, is DGGITQSPKYLFRKEGQNVTLSCEQNLNHDAMYWYRQDPGQGLRLIYYSQIVNDFQKGDIAEGYSVSREKKESFPLTVTSAQKNPTAFYLCASSIGGGRETQYFGPGTRLLVL.

To note about this clone: Germline and junction disagree at one end, which may indicate a read error. This chain joins TRBV11-2 and TRBJ1-2; TRBD1 matches 7 bases. Germline V gives CDR1 SGHAT, CDR2 FQNNGV. This CDR3 has 14 amino acids. The CDR3 protein is CASSLVETGFQLYF. The CDR3, as DNA: TGTGCCAGCAGCTTAGTGGAGACAGGGTTTCAACTTTACTTC.

The V call is TRBV12-3 or TRBV12-4, the J call TRBJ2-2; D gene ambiguous. The CDR3 loop spans 13 amino acids. Trimming shortened V by 6 bases and J by 6 bases, and 11 bases separated the two germline ends. The CDR3 protein is CASSPTYPGELFF. CDR3 in DNA: TGTGCCAGCAGCCCTACATACCCCGGGGAGCTGTTTTTT.

This clone was recorded once. The gene calls are TRBV2 and TRBJ1-6, with D perhaps TRBD1 (6 bases). V lost 3 bases, J lost 2 bases, and 8 bases lay in between. Germline loops: CDR1 SNHLY, CDR2 FYNNEI. The CDR3 length is 15 residues. The CDR3 here is CASSDDRPYNSPLHF. DNA of the CDR3: TGTGCCAGCAGTGATGACAGGCCCTATAATTCACCCCTCCACTTT.

The table lists this clone with a count of one. The gene calls are TRBV25-1 and TRBJ2-6, with a weak D call TRBD2 (6 bases). Trimming removed 8 bases at V and 3 bases at J, with 11 bases between. Germline lookup yields CDR1 MGHDK and CDR2 SYGVNS. The CDR3 totals 14 residues. The CDR3 bases are TGTGCCAGCTCCCAGGGACTTGGGGCCAACGTCCTGACTTTC. It translates to CASSQGLGANVLTF.

This clone was counted a single time. The V gene is TRBV3-1 (or the pseudogene TRBV3-2), the J gene TRBJ1-2; D uncertain. There are 14 residues in the CDR3. Germline lookup yields CDR1 LGHDT and CDR2 YNNKEL (reference sequence). V shed 1 base and J shed 3 bases, with 9 bases lying between them. The CDR3 DNA is TGTGCCAGCAGCCAAGGTTTCGGAGACTATGGCTACACCTTC. Its translation is CASSQGFGDYGYTF.

The CDR3 coding sequence is TGTGCCAGCTCACCCCCCACCCGACAGGGCGGCTACACCTTC. Protein sequence: CASSPPTRQGGYTF. This chain connects TRBV18 to TRBJ1-2; 7 bases are shared with TRBD1. The trim removed 3 bases at V and 8 bases at J, leaving 9 bases unmatched. Germline CDR1 KGHSH, CDR2 LQKENI. This CDR3 contains 14 residues.

The V and J genes are TRBV19 and TRBJ2-3; D remains unclear. This CDR3 is built from 12 residues. V lost 4 bases, J lost 4 bases, and 6 bases lay in between. Germline-derived CDR1 and CDR2 are LNHDA and SQIVND (reference sequence). The CDR3: CASSNRADTQYF. In DNA form, the CDR3 reads TGTGCCAGTAGTAATAGGGCAGATACGCAGTATTTT.

The rearrangement uses TRBV5-5 and TRBJ1-6; the D gene is possibly TRBD1 (6 bases). Trimming took off 2 bases at V and 4 bases at J, with 22 bases between the two ends. Germline CDR1 reads SGHKS; CDR2 reads YYEKEE (reference sequence). This CDR3 has 19 residues. The CDR3: CASSLRDPVGGLYNSPLHF. CDR3 in DNA: TGTGCCAGCAGCTTACGGGACCCCGTCGGGGGGCTATATAATTCACCCCTCCACTTT.

A word on this clone: At one of its ends the junction is not consistent with the germline gene, which may arise from a read error. The J gene is TRBJ2-7, the V gene TRBV7-8; 7 bases agree with TRBD1. Germline V lookup: CDR1 SGHVS, CDR2 FQNEAQ. This CDR3 comprises 15 residues. The chain's CDR3 is CASSLGQGNSYGQYF. CDR3 coding DNA: TGTGCCAGCAGCTTAGGACAGGGAAACTCCTACGGGCAGTACTTC.

The rearrangement links TRBV4-1 to TRBJ2-1; 11 bases agree with TRBD1. Looked up from germline, CDR1 is MGHRA and CDR2 is YSYEKL. The CDR3 consists of 17 residues. Losses at the gene ends were 1 base for V and 6 bases for J; bases not matched to a gene: 8. CDR3 amino acids: CASSQVPGTGGSNEQFF. CDR3 DNA: TGCGCCAGCAGCCAAGTACCCGGGACAGGGGGTAGCAATGAGCAGTTCTTC.

This clone was seen a handful of times. The chain employs TRBV10-3 and TRBJ1-5; unclear D gene. V lost 8 bases to trimming and J lost 8 bases, with 16 bases between them. The germline CDR1 and CDR2 sequences are ENHRY and SYGVKD. The CDR3 extends over 13 amino acids. The DNA of the CDR3 is TGTGCCATCTCCGACGGAGCGGCGGAGCCCCAGCATTTT. Protein sequence: CAISDGAAEPQHF.